Below are 16 T cell receptor beta chains sequenced from a single sample in a study of shared clonotypes between healthy human individuals. Assay: immunoSEQ multiplex PCR; the TCRdb copy retains only in-frame clones and omits some. The sample contains over 950,000 clones, 60% to 80% of which appear only once. Sequencing was carried out using memory CD4+ T cells from PBMCs. Subset described: CD45RA-negative fraction. The receptor set was obtained from a young man in good health. Some clones in this sample may be carry-over from other donors' samples.

This clone was seen a few times. The rearrangement uses TRBV7-3 and TRBJ1-1; a possible D gene is TRBD1 (5 bases). The CDR3 sequence is 13 residues long. V lost 6 bases to trimming and J lost 2 bases, with 10 bases between them. Germline V CDR1 and CDR2: SGHTA, FQGTGA. CDR3 sequence: CASRIQENTEAFF. CDR3 sequence (DNA): TGTGCCAGCAGGATACAGGAAAACACTGAAGCTTTCTTT.

This sequence joins TRBV4-2 and TRBJ1-3, with a weak D call TRBD1 (6 bases). V was clipped by 5 bases and J by 4 bases, with 15 bases between them. Looked up from germline, CDR1 is LGHNA and CDR2 is YNFKEQ. The CDR3 sequence is 15 residues long. CDR3 nucleotides: TGTGCCAGCAGCTTGGACAGCGTCACAGGAAACACCATATATTTT. Its translation is CASSLDSVTGNTIYF.

J is TRBJ2-1 and V is TRBV5-1, with D possibly being TRBD2 (6 bases). CDR3 length: 14 amino acids. V was cut by 5 bases and J by 2 bases, with 11 bases left in between. Germline V lookup: CDR1 SGHRS, CDR2 YFSETQ. The CDR3 nucleotides read TGCGCCAGCAGTCATAGCGGAACCTACAATGAGCAGTTCTTC. Translation: CASSHSGTYNEQFF. The full variable domain, its missing parts supplied by reference TRBV5-1 and TRBJ2-1, is KAGVTQTPRYLIKTRGQQVTLSCSPISGHRSVSWYQQTPGQGLQFLFEYFSETQRNKGNFPGRFSGRQFSNSRSEMNVSTLELGDSALYLCASSHSGTYNEQFFGPGTRLTVL.

The CDR3 region is CAISDGPSGYNEQFF. The CDR3, as DNA: TGTGCCATCAGTGATGGGCCGAGCGGATACAATGAGCAGTTCTTC. The chain combines TRBV10-3 with TRBJ2-1; a possible D gene is TRBD2 (5 bases). Germline V gene sequence: CDR1 ENHRY, CDR2 SYGVKD. V shed 3 bases and J shed 4 bases, with 13 bases lying between them. This CDR3 has 15 amino acids.

The sample holds one count of this clone. The J gene is TRBJ1-5, the V gene TRBV28; D is unresolved. The CDR3 totals 13 residues. Germline V gives CDR1 MDHEN, CDR2 SYDVKM. Trimming took 4 bases from V and 6 from J, leaving 10 bases between them. In nucleotides, the CDR3 is TGTGCCAGCAGTTCGACGATGAGTCAGCCCCAGCATTTT. Its translation: CASSSTMSQPQHF. Complete variable domain (other parts from reference TRBV28 and TRBJ1-5): DVKVTQSSRYLVKRTGEKVFLECVQDMDHENMFWYRQDPGLGLRLIYFSYDVKMKEKGDIPEGYSVSREKKERFSLILESASTNQTSMYLCASSSTMSQPQHFGDGTRLSIL.

About this clone itself: Mismatch with germline at one junction end may stem from a read error. CDR3 protein: CSVEGTGRPLSNYGYTF. The CDR3 bases are TGCAGCGTAGAAGGGACAGGGAGACCGCTTTCAAACTATGGCTACACCTTC. This chain uses TRBV29-1 with TRBJ1-2; TRBD1 aligns across 9 bases. Per germline, CDR1 SQVTM and CDR2 ANQGSEA. This CDR3 has 17 amino acids. Using reference TRBV29-1 and TRBJ1-2 for the parts outside the CDR3, the full variable domain is SAVISQKPSRDICQRGTSLTIQCQVDSQVTMMFWYRQQPGQSLTLIATANQGSEATYESGFVIDKFPISRPNLTFSTLTVSNMSPEDSSIYLCSVEGTGRPLSNYGYTFGSGTRLTVV.

The V gene is TRBV5-1, the J gene TRBJ2-2; 7 bases map to TRBD1. Trimming took 4 bases from V and 4 from J; bases not matched to a gene: 7. Germline CDR1 SGHRS, CDR2 YFSETQ. CDR3 size: 15 residues. The CDR3 bases are TGCGCCAGCAGCGCACAGACAGGGAGCACCGGGGAGCTGTTTTTT. Translating gives CASSAQTGSTGELFF.

The chain joins TRBV5-1 to TRBJ1-2; TRBD1 aligns across 8 bases. The CDR3 covers 15 residues. From germline, CDR1 is SGHRS and CDR2 YFSETQ. Losses at the gene ends were 1 base for V and 6 bases for J; bases not matched to a gene: 8. The CDR3 coding sequence is TGCGCCAGCAGCTTGACCGCAGGGGGCGAACATGGCTACACCTTC. Residues: CASSLTAGGEHGYTF.

This rearrangement joins TRBV9 to TRBJ2-1, with TRBD2 matching 12 bases. V shed 3 bases, J shed 7 bases, and the junction held 5 bases outside the gene matches. Looked up from germline, CDR1 is SGDLS and CDR2 is YYNGEE. This CDR3 has 15 amino acids. In nucleotides, the CDR3 is TGTGCCAGCAGCGAGACTAGCGGGAGTCGGAATGAGCAGTTCTTC. This translates into CASSETSGSRNEQFF.

The chain carries TRBV6-5 and TRBJ1-2; perhaps TRBD1 as D (5 bases). The CDR3 runs 13 residues. The germline gives CDR1 MNHEY, CDR2 SVGAGI. V lost 6 bases, J lost 8 bases, and 16 bases lay in between. The CDR3 is CASSYTRRDGYTF. The CDR3 region has the DNA TGTGCCAGCAGCTATACTAGGAGGGACGGCTACACCTTC.

The gene calls are TRBV11-2 and TRBJ1-2, with 9 bases lining up with TRBD1. The germline V gene encodes CDR1 SGHAT and CDR2 FQNNGV. CDR3 length equals 18 residues. V shed 1 base, J shed 2 bases, and the junction held 11 bases outside the gene matches. CDR3 sequence: CASSLGYRDRATNYGYTF. The CDR3 nucleotides are TGTGCCAGCAGCTTAGGGTACCGGGACAGGGCTACAAACTATGGCTACACCTTC. Together with reference TRBV11-2 and TRBJ1-2, the CDR3 gives the full variable domain: EAGVAQSPRYKIIEKRQSVAFWCNPISGHATLYWYQQILGQGPKLLIQFQNNGVVDDSQLPKDRFSAERLKGVDSTLKIQPAKLEDSAVYLCASSLGYRDRATNYGYTFGSGTRLTVV.

This clone has ten or more counts. CDR3 nucleotide sequence: TGTGCCAGCAGCTCCTTTGGGGCACAGGAGACCCAGTACTTC. Translated: CASSSFGAQETQYF. This chain uses TRBV5-5 with TRBJ2-5, with a weak D call TRBD1 (5 bases). The CDR3 loop spans 14 amino acids. The V end lost 3 bases, the J end lost 5 bases, and 14 bases lay between the germline ends. Germline V gives CDR1 SGHKS, CDR2 YYEKEE (reference sequence).

This clone has just a few counts. V and J are TRBV19 and TRBJ1-1; 7 bases are a match to TRBD1. The germline V gene has CDR1 LNHDA and CDR2 SQIVND (reference sequence). With 4 bases clipped from V and 11 bases from J, the junction kept 16 bases outside the gene matches. CDR3 size: 15 residues. CDR3: CASSTLRGPYRGAFF. In DNA, the CDR3 is TGTGCCAGTAGTACCTTAAGGGGGCCCTACAGAGGGGCTTTCTTT.

This clone appeared a few times. V gene TRBV29-1 combines with J gene TRBJ2-1; 11 nucleotides agree with TRBD2. This CDR3 contains 16 residues. Unmatched junction bases numbered 6, after V lost 4 bases and J lost 1 base. Germline CDR1 SQVTM, CDR2 ANQGSEA. CDR3 amino acids: CSVVGLAATSYNEQFF. The CDR3 DNA reads TGCAGCGTTGTGGGACTAGCGGCAACATCCTACAATGAGCAGTTCTTC.

The rearrangement joins TRBV5-6 to TRBJ2-7; D uncertain. Trimming left V 0 bases short and J 7 bases short, with 5 bases between. The CDR3 sequence is 11 residues long. Germline V lookup: CDR1 SGHDT, CDR2 YYEEEE. The CDR3 protein is CASSLGLEQYF. CDR3 coding DNA: TGTGCCAGCAGCTTGGGGCTTGAGCAGTACTTC.

This clone was detected a few times. The chain employs TRBV28 and TRBJ1-1, with 7 nucleotides matching TRBD1. This CDR3 comprises 12 residues. V trimming: 6 bases; J trimming: 9 bases; junction bases outside the gene matches: 7. Germline assignment: CDR1 MDHEN and CDR2 SYDVKM. In DNA form, the CDR3 reads TGTGCCAGCAGACTGCCAGGGGGAAAAGCTTTCTTT. Its translation is CASRLPGGKAFF.